This T cell receptor (beta chain) was sequenced for a study of T cell responses to AZD1222 COVID-19 vaccine. Overall study context: Second-dose groups at about 4 or about 12 weeks were pooled. General observations from the study: Most donors were white British and more were female, and clonal diversity was possibly underestimated. In all cases, repertoires were sampled only after the peak T cell response.

The germline V gene has CDR1 MDHEN and CDR2 SYDVKM. V was shortened by 1 base and J by 5 bases, with 21 bases between the two germline ends. The length of the CDR3 is 17 residues. The repertoire was sequenced with immunoSEQ multiplex PCR; TCRdb's copy has only in-frame clones and lacks some. The top ten clones hold 4.5% to 6% of a sample with 150,000 or so clones, roughly 87% of them seen once. About this clone: The antigen is unknown.

Sequencing was performed on peripheral blood, taken on day 0 of AZD1222 vaccination. The sequence was obtained from an adult in good health. V and J are TRBV28 and TRBJ2-7, with a weak D call TRBD2 (6 bases). In nucleotides, the CDR3 is TGTGCCAGCAGTTTATTAAGGGGCCCAAATCGGAGGGACGAGCAGTACTTC. The encoded protein is CASSLLRGPNRRDEQYF.